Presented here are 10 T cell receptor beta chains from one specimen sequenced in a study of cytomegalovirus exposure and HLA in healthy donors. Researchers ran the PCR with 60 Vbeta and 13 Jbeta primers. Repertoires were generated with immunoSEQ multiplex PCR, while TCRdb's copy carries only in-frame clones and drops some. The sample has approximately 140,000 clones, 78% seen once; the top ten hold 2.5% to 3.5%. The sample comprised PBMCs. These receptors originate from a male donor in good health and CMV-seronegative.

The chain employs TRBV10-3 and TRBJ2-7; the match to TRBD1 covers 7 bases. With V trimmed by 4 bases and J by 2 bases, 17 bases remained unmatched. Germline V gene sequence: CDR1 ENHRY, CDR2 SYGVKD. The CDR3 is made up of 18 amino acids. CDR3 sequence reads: CAISGNGGDRVIPYEQYF. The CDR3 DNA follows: TGTGCCATCAGTGGGAATGGGGGCGACAGGGTAATCCCCTACGAGCAGTACTTC.

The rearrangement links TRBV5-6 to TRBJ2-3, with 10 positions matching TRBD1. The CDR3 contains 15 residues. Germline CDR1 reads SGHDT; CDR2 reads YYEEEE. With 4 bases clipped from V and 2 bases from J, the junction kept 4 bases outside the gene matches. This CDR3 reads CASSPTGGFTDTQYF. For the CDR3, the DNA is TGTGCCAGCAGCCCGACAGGGGGCTTCACAGATACGCAGTATTTT.

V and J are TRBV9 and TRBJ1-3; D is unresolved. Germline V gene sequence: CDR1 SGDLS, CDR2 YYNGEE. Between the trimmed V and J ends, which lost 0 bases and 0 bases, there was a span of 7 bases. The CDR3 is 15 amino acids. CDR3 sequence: CASSVGEFSGNTIYF. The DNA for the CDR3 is TGTGCCAGCAGCGTAGGGGAGTTCTCTGGAAACACCATATATTTT.

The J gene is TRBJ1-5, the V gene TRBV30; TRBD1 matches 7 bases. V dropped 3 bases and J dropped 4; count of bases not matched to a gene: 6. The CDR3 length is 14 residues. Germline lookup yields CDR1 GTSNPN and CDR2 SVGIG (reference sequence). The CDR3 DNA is TGTGCCTGGAGCCTACAGGGGCCTAATCAGCCCCAGCATTTT. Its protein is CAWSLQGPNQPQHF.

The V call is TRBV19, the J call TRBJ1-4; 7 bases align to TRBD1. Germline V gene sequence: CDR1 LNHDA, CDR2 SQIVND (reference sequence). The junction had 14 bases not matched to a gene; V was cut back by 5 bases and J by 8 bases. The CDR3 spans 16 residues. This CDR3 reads CASSLARQGGAEKLFF. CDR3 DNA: TGTGCCAGTAGTTTAGCTCGACAGGGAGGAGCGGAAAAACTGTTTTTT.

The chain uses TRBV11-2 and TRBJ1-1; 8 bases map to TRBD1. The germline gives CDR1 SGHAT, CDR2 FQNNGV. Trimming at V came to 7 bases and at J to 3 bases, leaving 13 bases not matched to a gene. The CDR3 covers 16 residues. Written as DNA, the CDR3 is TGTGCCAGCACCATCAATACCGGACAGGGACACACTGAAGCTTTCTTT. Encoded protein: CASTINTGQGHTEAFF.

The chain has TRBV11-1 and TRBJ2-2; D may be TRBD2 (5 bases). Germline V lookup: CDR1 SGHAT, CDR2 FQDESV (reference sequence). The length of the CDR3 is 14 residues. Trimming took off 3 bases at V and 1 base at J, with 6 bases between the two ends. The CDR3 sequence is CASSLSGNTGELFF. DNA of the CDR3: TGTGCCAGCAGCTTGAGCGGGAACACCGGGGAGCTGTTTTTT.

The CDR3 bases are TGTGCCTGGAGTGTACGTGGGAGTCGGTCCAAAAACATTCAGTACTTC. Translated: CAWSVRGSRSKNIQYF. The chain joins TRBV30 to TRBJ2-4, with a tentative D call TRBD2 (5 bases). The CDR3 loop spans 16 amino acids. Trimming left V 0 bases short and J 2 bases short, with 14 bases between. Germline CDR1 is GTSNPN and CDR2 is SVGIG (reference sequence).

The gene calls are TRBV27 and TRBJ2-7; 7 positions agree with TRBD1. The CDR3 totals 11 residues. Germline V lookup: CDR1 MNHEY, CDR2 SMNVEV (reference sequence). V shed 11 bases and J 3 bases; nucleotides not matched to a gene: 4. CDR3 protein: CASGTVYEQYF. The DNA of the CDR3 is TGTGCCTCAGGGACAGTCTACGAGCAGTACTTC.

Here the CDR3 reads CASSVGSGDYNEQFF. CDR3 DNA: TGCGCCAGCAGTGTTGGTAGCGGGGACTACAATGAGCAGTTCTTC. The rearrangement links TRBV10-2 to TRBJ2-1; TRBD2 aligns across 8 bases. CDR1 is WSHSY and CDR2 is SAAADI in the germline V gene. The CDR3 runs to 15 residues. The junction had 5 bases not matched to a gene; V was cut back by 4 bases and J by 3 bases.